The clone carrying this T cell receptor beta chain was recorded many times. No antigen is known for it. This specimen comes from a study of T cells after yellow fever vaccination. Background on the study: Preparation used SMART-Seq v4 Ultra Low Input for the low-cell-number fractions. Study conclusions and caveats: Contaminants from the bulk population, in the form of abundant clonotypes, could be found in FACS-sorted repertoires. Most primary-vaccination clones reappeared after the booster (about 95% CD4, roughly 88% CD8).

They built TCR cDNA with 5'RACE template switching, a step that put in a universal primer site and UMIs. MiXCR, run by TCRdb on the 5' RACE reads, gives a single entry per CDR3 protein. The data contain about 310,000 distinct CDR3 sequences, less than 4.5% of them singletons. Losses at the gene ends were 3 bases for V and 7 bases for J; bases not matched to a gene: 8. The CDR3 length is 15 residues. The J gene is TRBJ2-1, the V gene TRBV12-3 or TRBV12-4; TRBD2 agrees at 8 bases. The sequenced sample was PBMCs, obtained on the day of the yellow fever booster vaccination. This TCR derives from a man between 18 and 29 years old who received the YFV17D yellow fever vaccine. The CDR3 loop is CASSLNGGDVNEQFF. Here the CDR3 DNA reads TGTGCCAGCAGTTTGAACGGGGGGGATGTAAATGAGCAGTTCTTC.